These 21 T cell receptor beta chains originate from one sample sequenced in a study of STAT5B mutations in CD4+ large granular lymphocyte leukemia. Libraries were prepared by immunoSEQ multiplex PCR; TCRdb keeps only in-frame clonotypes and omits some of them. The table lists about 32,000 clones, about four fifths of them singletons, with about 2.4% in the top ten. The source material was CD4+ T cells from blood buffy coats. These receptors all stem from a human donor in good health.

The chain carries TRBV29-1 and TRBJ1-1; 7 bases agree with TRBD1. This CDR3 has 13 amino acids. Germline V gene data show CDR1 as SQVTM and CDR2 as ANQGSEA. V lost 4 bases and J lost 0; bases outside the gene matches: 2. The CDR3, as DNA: TGCAGCGTTGCCAGGGGGATGAACACTGAAGCTTTCTTT. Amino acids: CSVARGMNTEAFF.

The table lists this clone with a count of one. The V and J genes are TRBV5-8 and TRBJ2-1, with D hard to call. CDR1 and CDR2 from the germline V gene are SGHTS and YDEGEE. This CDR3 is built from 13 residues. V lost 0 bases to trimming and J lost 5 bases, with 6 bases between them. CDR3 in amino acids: CASSLVINNEQFF. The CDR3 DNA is TGTGCCAGCAGCTTGGTGATAAACAATGAGCAGTTCTTC.

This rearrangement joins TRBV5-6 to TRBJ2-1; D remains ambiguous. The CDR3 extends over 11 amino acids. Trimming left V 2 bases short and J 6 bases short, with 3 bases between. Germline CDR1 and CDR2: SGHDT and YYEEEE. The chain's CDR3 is CASSFINEQFF. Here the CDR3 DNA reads TGTGCCAGCAGCTTTATCAATGAGCAGTTCTTC.

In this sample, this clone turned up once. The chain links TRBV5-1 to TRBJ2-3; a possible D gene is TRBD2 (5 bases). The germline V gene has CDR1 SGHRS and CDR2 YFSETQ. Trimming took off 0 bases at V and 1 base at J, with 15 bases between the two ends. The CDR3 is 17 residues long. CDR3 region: CASSLEAGGGRTDTQYF. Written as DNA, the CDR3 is TGCGCCAGCAGCTTGGAGGCAGGTGGAGGACGCACAGATACGCAGTATTTT.

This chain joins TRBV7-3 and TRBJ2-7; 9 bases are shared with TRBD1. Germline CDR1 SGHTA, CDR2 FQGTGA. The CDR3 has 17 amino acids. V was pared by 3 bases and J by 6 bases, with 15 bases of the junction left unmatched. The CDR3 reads CASSFKGGGTGYGEQYF. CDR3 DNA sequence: TGTGCCAGCAGCTTTAAGGGAGGCGGGACAGGGTACGGCGAGCAGTACTTC.

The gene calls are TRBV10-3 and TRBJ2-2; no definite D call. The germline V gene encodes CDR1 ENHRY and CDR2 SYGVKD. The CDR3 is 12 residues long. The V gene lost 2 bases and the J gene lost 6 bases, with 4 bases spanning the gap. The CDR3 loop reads CAISEGAGELFF. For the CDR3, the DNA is TGTGCCATCAGTGAGGGTGCCGGGGAGCTGTTTTTT.

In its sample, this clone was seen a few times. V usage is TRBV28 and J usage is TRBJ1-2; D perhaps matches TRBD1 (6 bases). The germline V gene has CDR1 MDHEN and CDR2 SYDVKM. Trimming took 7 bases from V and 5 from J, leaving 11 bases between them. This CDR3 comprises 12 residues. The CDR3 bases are TGTGCCAGCAAAGGACAGCCGTATGGCTACACCTTC. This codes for CASKGQPYGYTF.

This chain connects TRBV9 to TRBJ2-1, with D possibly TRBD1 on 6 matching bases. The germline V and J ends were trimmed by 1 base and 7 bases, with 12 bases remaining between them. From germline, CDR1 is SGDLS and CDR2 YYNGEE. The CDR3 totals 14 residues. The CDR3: CASSVLAGENEQFF. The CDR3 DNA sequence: TGTGCCAGCAGCGTACTGGCAGGGGAGAATGAGCAGTTCTTC.

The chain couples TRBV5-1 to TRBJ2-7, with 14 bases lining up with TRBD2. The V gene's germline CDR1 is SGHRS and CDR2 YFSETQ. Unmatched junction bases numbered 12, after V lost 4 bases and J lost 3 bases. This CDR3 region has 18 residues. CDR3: CASSLVPGLAGVYYEQYF. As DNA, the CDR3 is TGCGCCAGCAGCCTTGTCCCGGGACTAGCGGGGGTCTACTACGAGCAGTACTTC.

CDR3 sequence (DNA): TGCGCCAGCAGCCAACCGGGGGGCTCCTACGAGCAGTACTTC. This codes for CASSQPGGSYEQYF. The chain recombines TRBV4-1 with TRBJ2-7, with 7 bases that match TRBD2. From germline, CDR1 is MGHRA and CDR2 YSYEKL. CDR3 length: 14 residues. V lost 2 bases, J lost 0 bases, and 1 base stayed unmatched.

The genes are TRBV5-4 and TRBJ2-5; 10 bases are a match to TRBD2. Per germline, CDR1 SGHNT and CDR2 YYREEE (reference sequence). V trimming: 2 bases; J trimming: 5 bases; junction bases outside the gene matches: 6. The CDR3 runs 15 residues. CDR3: CASSLAGGPGETQYF. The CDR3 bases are TGTGCCAGCAGCTTAGCGGGAGGGCCCGGGGAGACCCAGTACTTC.

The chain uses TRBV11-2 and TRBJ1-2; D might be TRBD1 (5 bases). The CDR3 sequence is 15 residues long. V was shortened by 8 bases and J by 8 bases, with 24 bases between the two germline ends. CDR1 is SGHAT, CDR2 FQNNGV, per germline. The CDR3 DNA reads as TGTGCCAGCGGGGCCCAGGCAGGTGTCCTGGGGGGCTACACCTTC. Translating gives CASGAQAGVLGGYTF.

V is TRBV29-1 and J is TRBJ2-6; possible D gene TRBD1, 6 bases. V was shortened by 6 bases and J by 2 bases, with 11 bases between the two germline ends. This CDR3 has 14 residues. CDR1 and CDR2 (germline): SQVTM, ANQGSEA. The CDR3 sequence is CSVQTGTGANVLTF. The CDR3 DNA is TGCAGCGTCCAAACAGGGACTGGGGCCAACGTCCTGACTTTC. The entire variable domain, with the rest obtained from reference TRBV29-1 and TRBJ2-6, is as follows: SAVISQKPSRDICQRGTSLTIQCQVDSQVTMMFWYRQQPGQSLTLIATANQGSEATYESGFVIDKFPISRPNLTFSTLTVSNMSPEDSSIYLCSVQTGTGANVLTFGAGSRLTVL.

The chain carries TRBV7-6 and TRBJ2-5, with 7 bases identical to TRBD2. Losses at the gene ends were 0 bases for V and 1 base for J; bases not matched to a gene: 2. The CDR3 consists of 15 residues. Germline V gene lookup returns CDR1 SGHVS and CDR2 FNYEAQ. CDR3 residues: CASSLAPGGQETQYF. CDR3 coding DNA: TGTGCCAGCAGCTTAGCCCCGGGGGGCCAAGAGACCCAGTACTTC.

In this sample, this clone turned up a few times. The chain's CDR3 is CASSQTHTGSTEAFF. CDR3 coding DNA: TGTGCCAGCAGCCAAACCCACACTGGAAGCACTGAAGCTTTCTTT. The V and J genes are TRBV4-2 and TRBJ1-1; D gene uncertain. CDR1 is LGHNA and CDR2 is YNFKEQ in the germline V gene. There are 15 residues in the CDR3. With 2 bases removed from V and 4 bases from J, the gap between germline ends came to 14 bases.

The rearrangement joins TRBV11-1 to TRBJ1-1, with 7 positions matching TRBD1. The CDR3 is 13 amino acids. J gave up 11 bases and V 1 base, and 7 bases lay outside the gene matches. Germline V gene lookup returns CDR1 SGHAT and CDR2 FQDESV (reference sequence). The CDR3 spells CASSLEGTGEAFF. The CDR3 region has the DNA TGTGCCAGCAGCTTAGAGGGTACAGGGGAGGCTTTCTTT.

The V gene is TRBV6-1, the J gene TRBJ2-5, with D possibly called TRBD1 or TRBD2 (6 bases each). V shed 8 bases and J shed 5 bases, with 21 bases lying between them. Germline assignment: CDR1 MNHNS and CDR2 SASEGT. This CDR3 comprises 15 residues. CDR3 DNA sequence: TGTGCCAGCCAAGGTCGGCAGGGGAGGATGGAGACCCAGTACTTC. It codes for CASQGRQGRMETQYF.

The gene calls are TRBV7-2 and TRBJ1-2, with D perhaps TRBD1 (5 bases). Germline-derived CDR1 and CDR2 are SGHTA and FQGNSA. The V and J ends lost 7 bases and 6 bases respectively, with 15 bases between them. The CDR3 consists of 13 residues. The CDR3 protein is CASKKGDTDGYTF. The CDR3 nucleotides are TGTGCCAGCAAGAAAGGGGATACTGATGGCTACACCTTC. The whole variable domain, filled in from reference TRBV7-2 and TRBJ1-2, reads GAGVSQSPSNKVTEKGKDVELRCDPISGHTALYWYRQSLGQGLEFLIYFQGNSAPDKSGLPSDRFSAERTGGSVSTLTIQRTQQEDSAVYLCASKKGDTDGYTFGSGTRLTVV.

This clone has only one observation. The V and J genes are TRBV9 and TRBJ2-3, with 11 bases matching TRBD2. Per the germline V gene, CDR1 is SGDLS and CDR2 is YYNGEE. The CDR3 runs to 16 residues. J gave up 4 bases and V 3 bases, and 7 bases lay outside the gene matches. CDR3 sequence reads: CASSASTSGVSDTQYF. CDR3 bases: TGTGCCAGCAGCGCCTCGACTAGCGGGGTGTCAGATACGCAGTATTTT. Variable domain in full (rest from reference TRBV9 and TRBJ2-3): DSGVTQTPKHLITATGQRVTLRCSPRSGDLSVYWYQQSLDQGLQFLIQYYNGEERAKGNILERFSAQQFPDLHSELNLSSLELGDSALYFCASSASTSGVSDTQYFGPGTRLTVL.

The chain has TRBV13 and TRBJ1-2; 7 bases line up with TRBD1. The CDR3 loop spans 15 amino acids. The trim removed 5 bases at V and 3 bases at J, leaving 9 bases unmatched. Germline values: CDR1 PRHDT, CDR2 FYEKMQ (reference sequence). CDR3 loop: CASSHTRQGYYGYTF. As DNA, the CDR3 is TGTGCCAGCAGCCATACCCGACAGGGCTACTATGGCTACACCTTC.

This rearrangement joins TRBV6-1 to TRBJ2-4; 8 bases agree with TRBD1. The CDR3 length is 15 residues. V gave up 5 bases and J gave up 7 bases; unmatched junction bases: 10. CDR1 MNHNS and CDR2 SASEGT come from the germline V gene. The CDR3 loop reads CASSFFGTGENIQYF. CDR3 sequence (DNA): TGTGCCAGCAGTTTCTTTGGGACAGGAGAGAACATTCAGTACTTC.